A selection of T cell receptor beta chains follows, all from one sample in a study of neurological immune-mediated disorders. TCRdb recomputed calls from the 5' RACE reads with MiXCR, one row per CDR3 protein. The repertoire consists of 87,000 or so distinct CDR3 sequences, with roughly 3.5% occurring once and the leading ten covering 5% to 6.5%. The specimen sequenced was PBMCs. These receptors came from a woman aged 18-29 years with multiple sclerosis. The CDR3 runs from the conserved cysteine through the conserved F or W. The order of the fields is clone size, V gene, CDR3 length, J gene, D gene, CDR3 protein, CDR3 DNA. The D gene is left open where the match is weak. Clone size, where shown, is once, few, many, or a class for clones that have expanded.

clone size: few; V gene: TRBV12-3/TRBV12-4; CDR3 length: 15; J gene: TRBJ2-3; D gene: .; CDR3 protein: CASSMKGVRTDTQYF; CDR3 DNA: TGTGCCAGCAGCATGAAAGGGGTCCGCACAGATACGCAGTATTTT
clone size: many; V gene: TRBV10-3; CDR3 length: 15; J gene: TRBJ2-3; D gene: TRBD2; CDR3 protein: CAISGGSGITDTQYF; CDR3 DNA: TGTGCCATCAGTGGAGGTAGCGGGATCACAGATACGCAGTATTTT
clone size: many; V gene: TRBV27; CDR3 length: 13; J gene: TRBJ2-3; D gene: .; CDR3 protein: CASRASSTDTQYF; CDR3 DNA: TGTGCCAGCAGAGCTTCTAGCACAGATACGCAGTATTTT
clone size: many; V gene: TRBV7-2; CDR3 length: 15; J gene: TRBJ1-3; D gene: TRBD1; CDR3 protein: CASSWTTGTGNTIYF; CDR3 DNA: TGTGCCAGCAGCTGGACGACAGGGACAGGAAACACCATATATTTT
clone size: .; V gene: TRBV6-2/TRBV6-3; CDR3 length: 13; J gene: TRBJ2-1; D gene: TRBD2; CDR3 protein: CASSGLAHNEQFF; CDR3 DNA: TGTGCCAGCAGTGGACTAGCGCACAATGAGCAGTTCTTC
clone size: many; V gene: TRBV4-3; CDR3 length: 16; J gene: TRBJ2-1; D gene: .; CDR3 protein: CASSQDLSSGWNEQFF; CDR3 DNA: TGCGCCAGCAGCCAAGATCTGTCGTCAGGGTGGAATGAGCAGTTCTTC
clone size: many; V gene: TRBV20-1; CDR3 length: 14; J gene: TRBJ2-3; D gene: .; CDR3 protein: CSARVAGTTDTQYF; CDR3 DNA: TGCAGTGCTAGAGTGGCGGGGACCACAGATACGCAGTATTTT
clone size: many; V gene: TRBV5-1; CDR3 length: 14; J gene: TRBJ1-2; D gene: .; CDR3 protein: CASSLYGSDYGYTF; CDR3 DNA: TGCGCCAGCAGCTTGTACGGATCCGACTATGGCTACACCTTC
clone size: many; V gene: TRBV5-1; CDR3 length: 15; J gene: TRBJ1-6; D gene: .; CDR3 protein: CASSLAAVASSPLHF; CDR3 DNA: TGCGCCAGCAGCTTGGCGGCAGTAGCGTCCTCACCCCTCCACTTT
clone size: many; V gene: TRBV12-3/TRBV12-4; CDR3 length: 14; J gene: TRBJ2-1; D gene: .; CDR3 protein: CASNTGPLYNEQFF; CDR3 DNA: TGTGCCAGCAACACAGGGCCGCTGTACAATGAGCAGTTCTTC
clone size: many; V gene: TRBV7-2; CDR3 length: 16; J gene: TRBJ2-7; D gene: TRBD2; CDR3 protein: CASSPGRGGGGGEQYF; CDR3 DNA: TGTGCCAGCAGCCCAGGGAGGGGCGGGGGGGGCGGCGAGCAGTACTTC
clone size: many; V gene: TRBV20-1; CDR3 length: 15; J gene: TRBJ2-1; D gene: TRBD1; CDR3 protein: CSARELGTGALEQFF; CDR3 DNA: TGCAGTGCTAGAGAATTGGGGACAGGGGCCTTGGAGCAGTTCTTC
clone size: many; V gene: TRBV5-1; CDR3 length: 14; J gene: TRBJ1-1; D gene: TRBD1; CDR3 protein: CASSPDRGGESGFF; CDR3 DNA: TGCGCCAGCAGCCCCGACAGGGGTGGGGAGAGTGGTTTCTTT
clone size: many; V gene: TRBV15; CDR3 length: 14; J gene: TRBJ2-3; D gene: .; CDR3 protein: CATSSFGTTDTQYF; CDR3 DNA: TGTGCCACCAGCAGCTTTGGCACCACAGATACGCAGTATTTT
clone size: many; V gene: TRBV5-1; CDR3 length: 17; J gene: TRBJ1-1; D gene: TRBD1; CDR3 protein: CASSLSMWQGANTEAFF; CDR3 DNA: TGCGCCAGCAGCCTCTCCATGTGGCAGGGGGCGAACACTGAAGCTTTCTTT
clone size: many; V gene: TRBV20-1; CDR3 length: 17; J gene: TRBJ1-1; D gene: .; CDR3 protein: CSAPSPQQRRMNTEAFF; CDR3 DNA: TGCAGTGCTCCATCCCCCCAACAGAGACGCATGAACACTGAAGCTTTCTTT
clone size: many; V gene: TRBV20-1; CDR3 length: 13; J gene: TRBJ2-5; D gene: .; CDR3 protein: CSAHVAGKETQYF; CDR3 DNA: TGCAGTGCCCACGTGGCGGGTAAAGAGACCCAGTACTTC
clone size: many; V gene: TRBV6-5; CDR3 length: 13; J gene: TRBJ1-2; D gene: .; CDR3 protein: CASSYSRATGYTF; CDR3 DNA: TGTGCCAGCAGTTACTCGCGGGCGACCGGCTACACCTTC
clone size: many; V gene: TRBV20-1; CDR3 length: 13; J gene: TRBJ1-1; D gene: .; CDR3 protein: CSAPGQILHEAFF; CDR3 DNA: TGCAGTGCCCCCGGACAGATTCTACATGAAGCTTTCTTT
clone size: many; V gene: TRBV27; CDR3 length: 15; J gene: TRBJ2-1; D gene: TRBD2; CDR3 protein: CASSVPGLASNEQFF; CDR3 DNA: TGTGCCAGCAGCGTTCCGGGACTAGCGTCCAATGAGCAGTTCTTC
clone size: .; V gene: TRBV18; CDR3 length: 15; J gene: TRBJ2-3; D gene: .; CDR3 protein: CASSPGLASTDTQYF; CDR3 DNA: TGTGCCAGCTCACCAGGGCTAGCTAGCACAGATACGCAGTATTTT
clone size: many; V gene: TRBV7-2; CDR3 length: 15; J gene: TRBJ1-3; D gene: TRBD1; CDR3 protein: CASSRDSNSGNTIYF; CDR3 DNA: TGTGCCAGCAGCCGGGACAGCAACTCTGGAAACACCATATATTTT
clone size: many; V gene: TRBV25-1; CDR3 length: 14; J gene: TRBJ2-7; D gene: .; CDR3 protein: CASSEFGTSYEQYF; CDR3 DNA: TGTGCCAGCAGTGAATTTGGCACCTCCTACGAGCAGTACTTC
clone size: .; V gene: TRBV7-9; CDR3 length: 14; J gene: TRBJ1-1; D gene: .; CDR3 protein: CASSLAGGQTEAFF; CDR3 DNA: TGTGCCAGCAGCTTAGCAGGGGGACAAACTGAAGCTTTCTTT
clone size: many; V gene: TRBV7-9; CDR3 length: 17; J gene: TRBJ2-6; D gene: TRBD1; CDR3 protein: CASRAAHRGSGANVLTF; CDR3 DNA: TGTGCCAGCAGGGCCGCTCACAGGGGGTCTGGGGCCAACGTCCTGACTTTC
clone size: many; V gene: TRBV12-5; CDR3 length: 17; J gene: TRBJ2-1; D gene: .; CDR3 protein: CASGLVFGGRSYNEQFF; CDR3 DNA: TGTGCTAGTGGTTTGGTCTTCGGGGGCCGATCCTACAATGAGCAGTTCTTC
clone size: many; V gene: TRBV10-3; CDR3 length: 13; J gene: TRBJ2-7; D gene: .; CDR3 protein: CAISEGFGYEQYF; CDR3 DNA: TGTGCCATCAGTGAGGGATTTGGGTACGAGCAGTACTTC
clone size: many; V gene: TRBV7-9; CDR3 length: 15; J gene: TRBJ2-2; D gene: TRBD1; CDR3 protein: CASSPDRGLTGELFF; CDR3 DNA: TGTGCCAGCAGCCCCGACAGGGGGCTTACCGGGGAGCTGTTTTTT
clone size: .; V gene: TRBV12-3/TRBV12-4; CDR3 length: 15; J gene: TRBJ2-7; D gene: TRBD1; CDR3 protein: CASSLRRTGSYEQYF; CDR3 DNA: TGTGCCAGCAGTCTTAGGCGGACAGGGTCTTACGAGCAGTACTTC
clone size: many; V gene: TRBV12-3/TRBV12-4; CDR3 length: 16; J gene: TRBJ2-2; D gene: TRBD1; CDR3 protein: CASSKDRGGNTGELFF; CDR3 DNA: TGTGCCAGCAGTAAGGACAGGGGAGGTAACACCGGGGAGCTGTTTTTT
clone size: many; V gene: TRBV5-1; CDR3 length: 14; J gene: TRBJ2-1; D gene: TRBD2; CDR3 protein: CASSFLSGDNEQFF; CDR3 DNA: TGCGCCAGCAGCTTTCTTAGCGGGGACAATGAGCAGTTCTTC
clone size: many; V gene: TRBV28; CDR3 length: 14; J gene: TRBJ1-2; D gene: TRBD1; CDR3 protein: CASRSDRVNYGYTF; CDR3 DNA: TGTGCCAGCAGATCGGACAGGGTGAACTATGGCTACACCTTC
clone size: many; V gene: TRBV5-1; CDR3 length: 14; J gene: TRBJ1-1; D gene: .; CDR3 protein: CASSIDKMGVEAFF; CDR3 DNA: TGCGCCAGCAGCATCGATAAAATGGGGGTAGAAGCTTTCTTT
clone size: many; V gene: TRBV29-1; CDR3 length: 12; J gene: TRBJ2-5; D gene: .; CDR3 protein: CSVSLGWETQYF; CDR3 DNA: TGCAGCGTCTCCCTAGGGTGGGAGACCCAGTACTTC
clone size: many; V gene: TRBV20-1; CDR3 length: 14; J gene: TRBJ2-7; D gene: .; CDR3 protein: CSAIRTGVEREQYF; CDR3 DNA: TGCAGTGCTATTCGAACGGGAGTAGAACGCGAGCAGTACTTC
clone size: many; V gene: TRBV6-2/TRBV6-3; CDR3 length: 16; J gene: TRBJ2-5; D gene: .; CDR3 protein: CASSYAKSMYQETQYF; CDR3 DNA: TGTGCCAGCAGTTACGCCAAGTCCATGTACCAAGAGACCCAGTACTTC
clone size: many; V gene: TRBV4-1; CDR3 length: 18; J gene: TRBJ2-1; D gene: TRBD2; CDR3 protein: CASSQDPNTGGVDNEQFF; CDR3 DNA: TGCGCCAGCAGCCAAGATCCAAATACCGGGGGGGTCGACAATGAGCAGTTCTTC
clone size: many; V gene: TRBV5-1; CDR3 length: 14; J gene: TRBJ1-4; D gene: TRBD1; CDR3 protein: CASSFQGAGEKLFF; CDR3 DNA: TGCGCCAGCAGCTTTCAGGGGGCAGGAGAAAAACTGTTTTTT
clone size: many; V gene: TRBV20-1; CDR3 length: 17; J gene: TRBJ2-2; D gene: TRBD2; CDR3 protein: CSARGLAGRRDTGELFF; CDR3 DNA: TGCAGTGCTAGGGGACTAGCGGGGAGGAGGGACACCGGGGAGCTGTTTTTT
clone size: many; V gene: TRBV4-1; CDR3 length: 14; J gene: TRBJ2-1; D gene: TRBD2; CDR3 protein: CASSLPSGRGEQFF; CDR3 DNA: TGCGCCAGCAGCCTGCCTAGCGGGAGAGGTGAGCAGTTCTTC
clone size: many; V gene: TRBV28; CDR3 length: 14; J gene: TRBJ2-7; D gene: TRBD2; CDR3 protein: CASSLTSGDYEQYF; CDR3 DNA: TGTGCCAGCAGTTTAACTAGCGGGGATTACGAGCAGTACTTC
clone size: many; V gene: TRBV6-5; CDR3 length: 14; J gene: TRBJ2-3; D gene: .; CDR3 protein: CASSRRQGADTQYF; CDR3 DNA: TGTGCCAGCAGTAGACGGCAGGGAGCAGATACGCAGTATTTT
clone size: many; V gene: TRBV6-5; CDR3 length: 17; J gene: TRBJ2-1; D gene: TRBD2; CDR3 protein: CASSYSGLVPSYNEQFF; CDR3 DNA: TGTGCCAGCAGTTACTCCGGACTAGTTCCCTCCTACAATGAGCAGTTCTTC
clone size: few; V gene: TRBV5-1; CDR3 length: 15; J gene: TRBJ2-7; D gene: TRBD1; CDR3 protein: CASSLGGTAAYEQYF; CDR3 DNA: TGCGCCAGCAGCTTGGGAGGGACAGCCGCCTACGAGCAGTACTTC
clone size: many; V gene: TRBV2; CDR3 length: 16; J gene: TRBJ1-5; D gene: .; CDR3 protein: CASSDIGGQRNQPQHF; CDR3 DNA: TGTGCCAGCAGTGACATCGGGGGGCAGAGGAATCAGCCCCAGCATTTT
clone size: many; V gene: TRBV5-6; CDR3 length: 12; J gene: TRBJ2-1; D gene: TRBD2; CDR3 protein: CASSILAGEQFF; CDR3 DNA: TGTGCCAGCAGCATCCTAGCGGGGGAGCAGTTCTTC
clone size: many; V gene: TRBV12-3/TRBV12-4; CDR3 length: 14; J gene: TRBJ1-5; D gene: TRBD1; CDR3 protein: CASSFQGEGQPQHF; CDR3 DNA: TGTGCCAGCAGTTTTCAGGGGGAAGGGCAGCCCCAGCATTTT
clone size: many; V gene: TRBV5-1; CDR3 length: 14; J gene: TRBJ2-5; D gene: .; CDR3 protein: CASSLSSVKETQYF; CDR3 DNA: TGCGCCAGCAGCTTGTCATCAGTGAAAGAGACCCAGTACTTC
clone size: many; V gene: TRBV5-8; CDR3 length: 13; J gene: TRBJ2-7; D gene: .; CDR3 protein: CASSFMNRDEQYF; CDR3 DNA: TGTGCCAGCAGCTTTATGAACAGGGACGAGCAGTACTTC
clone size: many; V gene: TRBV12-3/TRBV12-4; CDR3 length: 15; J gene: TRBJ2-1; D gene: .; CDR3 protein: CASRLAESSYNEQFF; CDR3 DNA: TGTGCCAGCAGATTAGCAGAGAGCTCCTACAATGAGCAGTTCTTC
clone size: many; V gene: TRBV20-1; CDR3 length: 14; J gene: TRBJ2-2; D gene: TRBD2; CDR3 protein: CSARKAGGTGELFF; CDR3 DNA: TGCAGTGCTAGGAAAGCGGGAGGCACCGGGGAGCTGTTTTTT
clone size: many; V gene: TRBV6-5; CDR3 length: 17; J gene: TRBJ2-7; D gene: TRBD1; CDR3 protein: CASSYSNLRGQAYEQYF; CDR3 DNA: TGTGCCAGCAGTTACTCGAATCTTCGGGGACAGGCCTACGAGCAGTACTTC
clone size: many; V gene: TRBV20-1; CDR3 length: 15; J gene: TRBJ2-7; D gene: TRBD2; CDR3 protein: CSAWESGGNSYEQYF; CDR3 DNA: TGCAGTGCTTGGGAGTCGGGGGGGAACTCCTACGAGCAGTACTTC
clone size: many; V gene: TRBV14; CDR3 length: 14; J gene: TRBJ2-7; D gene: .; CDR3 protein: CASSGWTDRYEQYF; CDR3 DNA: TGTGCCAGCAGTGGGTGGACAGATCGCTACGAGCAGTACTTC
clone size: many; V gene: TRBV5-1; CDR3 length: 15; J gene: TRBJ2-7; D gene: TRBD1; CDR3 protein: CASSSTGGLRDEQYF; CDR3 DNA: TGCGCCAGCAGTTCGACAGGGGGCTTACGGGACGAGCAGTACTTC
clone size: many; V gene: TRBV7-2; CDR3 length: 16; J gene: TRBJ1-6; D gene: .; CDR3 protein: CASSLLGSATNSPLHF; CDR3 DNA: TGTGCCAGCAGCTTACTAGGAAGCGCTACCAATTCACCCCTCCACTTT
clone size: many; V gene: TRBV20-1; CDR3 length: 16; J gene: TRBJ2-1; D gene: .; CDR3 protein: CSARPPFGGMYNEQFF; CDR3 DNA: TGCAGTGCTAGGCCCCCCTTTGGGGGGATGTACAATGAGCAGTTCTTC
clone size: many; V gene: TRBV3-1; CDR3 length: 14; J gene: TRBJ2-7; D gene: TRBD1; CDR3 protein: CASSADRGGGEQYF; CDR3 DNA: TGTGCCAGCAGCGCGGACAGGGGTGGTGGCGAGCAGTACTTC
clone size: once; V gene: TRBV3-1; CDR3 length: 14; J gene: TRBJ2-7; D gene: TRBD2; CDR3 protein: CASSRTSGSDEQYF; CDR3 DNA: TGTGCCAGCAGCCGGACTAGCGGGAGTGACGAGCAGTACTTC